This paragraph covers one T cell receptor (beta chain) sequence. Its antigen remains unknown. The data were taken from a study of shared clonotypes between healthy human individuals. Study as a whole: Those who served as donors were a couple of women and a few men between the ages of 18 and 49. Overall study findings and caveats: Having only a few donors restricted how much genetic and exposure-history diversity was captured. Only blood was sampled; tissue repertoires likely differ.

Profiled with immunoSEQ multiplex PCR; TCRdb holds only in-frame clones, not every one. The sample shows some 900,000 clones, over 60% of them seen only once. Trimming pared 7 bases from V and 8 bases from J, leaving 12 bases between. The CDR3 sequence is 12 residues long. Germline lookup yields CDR1 SNHLY and CDR2 FYNNEI. The TCR sequence derives from a man in his late teens or twenties in good health. V gene TRBV2 combines with J gene TRBJ2-1; tentatively, D is TRBD2 (6 bases). Sequenced sample: memory CD4+ T cells sorted from blood. The subset denotes: CD45RA-negative fraction. CDR3 residues: CASNRDSYEQFF. The CDR3 DNA reads TGTGCCAGCAATAGGGACTCCTATGAGCAGTTCTTC.